This entry is about one TCR beta chain. Its antigen is unidentified. An end of the junction differs from the germline gene, which may be a read error. Germline loops: CDR1 DFQATT, CDR2 SNEGSKA (reference sequence). There are 14 residues in the CDR3. During its preparation, the TCRbeta library received unique molecular identifiers. Via MiXCR, TCRdb re-called the PCR reads, giving one row per CDR3 protein. The sample shows 780,000 or so distinct CDR3 sequences, under 20% of them seen only once. The data originate from a study of T-cell reconstitution after alpha-beta-depleted transplantation in children. General study results and limits: Several hundred expanded graft clones reportedly supplied alpha-beta T cells about two months after transplant. At the one-year point after transplant, T-cell counts and TCRbeta diversity were found to come mostly from T cells that had been newly produced. Some patients owed their high day-60 TCRbeta diversity to surviving recipient T cells and thymic progenitors.

This sample comprised PBMCs, mostly from graft donor cells, obtained 360 days after TCRalphabeta/CD19-depleted stem cell transplant. The chain is built from TRBV20-1 and TRBJ2-7, with a weak D call TRBD1 (5 bases). This receptor was taken from a male patient younger than 18 who had a stem cell transplant for acute lymphoblastic leukemia, so the T cells may come from the graft donor. The CDR3 loop reads CSASFDSASHEQYF. The DNA of the CDR3 is TGCAGTGCATCATTCGACAGTGCCTCCCACGAGCAGTACTTC.